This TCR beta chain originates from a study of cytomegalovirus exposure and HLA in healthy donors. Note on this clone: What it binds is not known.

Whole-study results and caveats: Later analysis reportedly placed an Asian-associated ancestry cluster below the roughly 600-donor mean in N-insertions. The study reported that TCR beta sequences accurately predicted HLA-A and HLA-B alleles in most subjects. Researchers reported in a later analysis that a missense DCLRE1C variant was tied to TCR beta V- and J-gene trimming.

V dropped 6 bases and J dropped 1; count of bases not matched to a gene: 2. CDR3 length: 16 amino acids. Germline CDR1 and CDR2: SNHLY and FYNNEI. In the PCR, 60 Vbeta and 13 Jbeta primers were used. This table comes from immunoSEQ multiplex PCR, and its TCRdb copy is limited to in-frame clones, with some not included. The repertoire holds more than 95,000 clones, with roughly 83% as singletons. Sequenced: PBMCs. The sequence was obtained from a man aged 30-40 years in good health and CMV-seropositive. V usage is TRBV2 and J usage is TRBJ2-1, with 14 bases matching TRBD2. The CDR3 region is CASSRTSGGSYNEQFF. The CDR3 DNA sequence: TGTGCCAGCAGCCGGACTAGCGGGGGGTCCTACAATGAGCAGTTCTTC.